A selection of T cell receptor beta chains follows, all from one sample in a study of CD8+ T cells in alopecia areata. Some clones are missing from TCRdb's copy, which holds only in-frame ones; the method was immunoSEQ multiplex PCR. The sample carries over 250,000 clones, roughly 63% recorded once. The sequenced sample was CD4+ T cells sorted from blood, obtained at roughly week 52, from a patient treated with tofacitinib. The source of these receptors is a human donor with alopecia areata. Each CDR3 is given with its conserved first and last residue. The D gene is left open where the match is weak. Size is stated for part of the rows, as once, few or many counts, or as a class when the clone is expanded.

clone_size | j_call | v_call | d_call | cdr3_nt | cdr3_aa
. | TRBJ1-5 | TRBV29-1 | TRBD1 | TGCAGCGTCCGGGACAGGGGAAGCAATCAGCCCCAGCATTTT | CSVRDRGSNQPQHF
. | TRBJ1-1 | TRBV20-1 | . | TGCAGTGTAAGGGCCGACACTGAAGCTTTCTTT | CSVRADTEAFF
. | TRBJ2-7 | TRBV7-6 | TRBD1 | TGTGCCAGCAGGCGGGACAGGGGAGTGAACGAGCAGTACTTC | CASRRDRGVNEQYF
. | TRBJ2-7 | TRBV4-1 | . | TGCGCCAGCAGCCAAGATAGCTGGGCGGGACAGTACTACGAGCAGTACTTC | CASSQDSWAGQYYEQYF
few | TRBJ2-5 | TRBV7-9 | . | TGTGCCAGCACCGTAGGGTCACAAGAGACCCAGTACTTC | CASTVGSQETQYF
few | TRBJ2-7 | TRBV30 | TRBD1 | TGTGCCTTCGGGACAGAGTCCTACGAGCAGTACTTC | CAFGTESYEQYF
once | TRBJ2-3 | TRBV9 | . | TGTGCCAGCAGCGTAGGTGGAGATACGCAGTATTTT | CASSVGGDTQYF
. | TRBJ1-2 | TRBV7-9 | . | TGTGCCAGCAGCTTTGGAGGGGCAGGTAGCTATGGCTACACCTTC | CASSFGGAGSYGYTF
. | TRBJ2-3 | TRBV9 | . | TGTGCCAGCAGCGTAGTTCGGGCCACTAGCACAGATACGCAGTATTTT | CASSVVRATSTDTQYF
. | TRBJ2-1 | TRBV4-3 | TRBD1 | TGCGCCAGCAGCTACAGGGGGAATGAGCAGTTCTTC | CASSYRGNEQFF
. | TRBJ1-5 | TRBV5-4 | . | TGTGCCAGCAGCTGGGGGGGGGCGAATCAGCCCCAGCATTTT | CASSWGGANQPQHF
few | TRBJ1-1 | TRBV10-2 | . | TGCGCCAGCAGTGAGTCGAAGTCGAGCACTGAAGCTTTCTTT | CASSESKSSTEAFF
. | TRBJ1-2 | TRBV25-1 | . | TGTGCCAGCAGTGAAGCAGGGGCTAACTATGGCTACACCTTC | CASSEAGANYGYTF
. | TRBJ1-2 | TRBV2 | . | TGTGCCAGCAGTCGTACAGGGACGGGTGGCTACACCTTC | CASSRTGTGGYTF
. | TRBJ1-2 | TRBV30 | . | TGTGCCTGGATGCGGCCCTTATCCTATGGCTACACCTTC | CAWMRPLSYGYTF
few | TRBJ2-7 | TRBV29-1 | . | TGCAGCGTTGAAGGTGCGCAGGGCCAGACCTACGAGCAGTACTTC | CSVEGAQGQTYEQYF
. | TRBJ1-1 | TRBV2 | TRBD1 | TGTGCCAGCACTAGACAGGGGTACACTGAAGCTTTCTTT | CASTRQGYTEAFF
. | TRBJ2-1 | TRBV4-1 | . | TGCGCCAGCAGCCATCTCGGGTCCCCGTGGGACAATGAGCAGTTCTTC | CASSHLGSPWDNEQFF
. | TRBJ2-3 | TRBV4-3 | . | TGCGCCAGCAGCCAAGATAGCGGATACACAGATACGCAGTATTTT | CASSQDSGYTDTQYF
. | TRBJ2-1 | TRBV10-3 | TRBD2 | TGTGCCATCAGTGATAAGGCAGCGGGGAGCTCCTACAATGAGCAGTTCTTC | CAISDKAAGSSYNEQFF
many | TRBJ2-2 | TRBV7-8 | TRBD2 | TGTGCCAGCAGCTTACCTATAAGGCTAGCGGGGAACACCGGGGAGCTGTTTTTT | CASSLPIRLAGNTGELFF
. | TRBJ2-6 | TRBV5-6 | . | TGTGCCAGCAGCTTAGTTGGTGGGGCCAACGTCCTGACTTTC | CASSLVGGANVLTF
few | TRBJ2-6 | TRBV5-6 | TRBD1 | TGTGCCAGCAGCTTAGGGACAGGGAGATCTGGGGCCAACGTCCTGACTTTC | CASSLGTGRSGANVLTF
. | TRBJ2-7 | TRBV5-1 | . | TGCGCCAGCAGCTTGGGTGAAGAGCAGTACTTC | CASSLGEEQYF
once | TRBJ1-4 | TRBV30 | . | TGTGCCTGGGGCAGGGGAACCACTAATGAAAAACTGTTTTTT | CAWGRGTTNEKLFF
. | TRBJ2-1 | TRBV4-2 | TRBD2 | TGTGCCAGCAGCCAAGAAGTAGCGGGGGGCTACAATGAGCAGTTCTTC | CASSQEVAGGYNEQFF
. | TRBJ2-5 | TRBV5-1 | . | TGCGCCAGCAGCTTGGAAGTGCGGAGAATCGCAGTGACCCAGTACTTC | CASSLEVRRIAVTQYF
. | TRBJ1-1 | TRBV4-3 | . | TGCGCCAGCAGCCAAGAAAGGAGGGCTAACACTGAAGCTTTCTTT | CASSQERRANTEAFF
. | TRBJ2-3 | TRBV29-1 | TRBD2 | TGCAGCGTTGAACCCGGGGGGGCCATAGATACGCAGTATTTT | CSVEPGGAIDTQYF
few | TRBJ2-3 | TRBV29-1 | TRBD2 | TGCAGCGTTAACGGGGGGGCCAAAGATACGCAGTATTTT | CSVNGGAKDTQYF
. | TRBJ2-3 | TRBV9 | TRBD2 | TGTGCCAGCAGCGCCGGACTAGCGGGGATCGCAGATACGCAGTATTTT | CASSAGLAGIADTQYF
. | TRBJ1-5 | TRBV30 | TRBD1 | TGTGCCTGGGGGACGACAGGGAATCAGCCCCAGCATTTT | CAWGTTGNQPQHF
few | TRBJ1-2 | TRBV30 | . | TGTGCCCAAGGGGCCGGCTATGGCTACACCTTC | CAQGAGYGYTF
. | TRBJ2-4 | TRBV4-3 | . | TGCGCCAGCAGCCAAGAAGGTCTGGGGGCGACCAAAAACATTCAGTACTTC | CASSQEGLGATKNIQYF
once | TRBJ2-7 | TRBV25-1 | . | TGTGCCAGCACTGCCGGTGGGGACGAGCAGTACTTC | CASTAGGDEQYF
. | TRBJ1-2 | TRBV2 | TRBD1 | TGTGCCAGCGGGACAGTCTATGGCTACACCTTC | CASGTVYGYTF
. | TRBJ1-4 | TRBV7-9 | . | TGTGCCAGCAGCCTTGACGGTGCGACTAATGAAAAACTGTTTTTT | CASSLDGATNEKLFF
few | TRBJ2-1 | TRBV7-2 | TRBD2 | TGTGCCAGCAGCCGGACCCGTAGTCTAGCGGGGAGCTACAATGAGCAGTTCTTC | CASSRTRSLAGSYNEQFF
. | TRBJ2-3 | TRBV15 | . | TGTGCCACCAGCAGAGTCCTAGCAGGCGCCGCAGATACGCAGTATTTT | CATSRVLAGAADTQYF
. | TRBJ2-5 | TRBV29-1 | . | TGCAGCGTGGATACGGGGGATCAAGAGACCCAGTACTTC | CSVDTGDQETQYF
few | TRBJ2-7 | TRBV5-6 | . | TGTGCCAGCAGCCTTTACGGACAGTACTACGAGCAGTACTTC | CASSLYGQYYEQYF
. | TRBJ2-1 | TRBV29-1 | TRBD2 | TGCAGCGGGGCTAGCGGGGCGTCCTACAATGAGCAGTTCTTC | CSGASGASYNEQFF
few | TRBJ2-3 | TRBV4-3 | . | TGCGCCAGCAGCCAAGAGTCAAGGGAAGATACGCAGTATTTT | CASSQESREDTQYF
few | TRBJ2-7 | TRBV7-2 | . | TGTGCCAGCAGCTCGACGGGTCTAGGGCAGTACTTC | CASSSTGLGQYF
. | TRBJ2-6 | TRBV25-1 | . | TGTGCCGGACGAACGAGTGGGGCCAACGTCCTGACTTTC | CAGRTSGANVLTF
. | TRBJ2-7 | TRBV25-1 | . | TGTGCCAGCGGAAGGACCGTTTCCTACGAGCAGTACTTC | CASGRTVSYEQYF
few | TRBJ2-1 | TRBV5-1 | . | TGCGCCAGCAGCTTAGACAACACATCGGGAGATGAGCAGTTCTTC | CASSLDNTSGDEQFF
. | TRBJ1-2 | TRBV19 | . | TGTGCCAGTAGTAGACTGATCTATGGCTACACCTTC | CASSRLIYGYTF
few | TRBJ2-3 | TRBV11-2 | . | TGTGCCAGCAGCTTAGAACGGTCGCGGGATACGCAGTATTTT | CASSLERSRDTQYF
. | TRBJ2-2 | TRBV5-4 | . | TGTGCCAGCAGCTTGTGGGACGGACTCGCCGGGGAGCTGTTTTTT | CASSLWDGLAGELFF
. | TRBJ2-7 | TRBV11-2 | . | TGTGCCAGCAGCTTAGATCGGAGTCAGGAGCAGTACTTC | CASSLDRSQEQYF
. | TRBJ1-2 | TRBV28 | TRBD1 | TGTGCCAGCAGTGTACAGGGGCTATATGGCTACACCTTC | CASSVQGLYGYTF
. | TRBJ2-1 | TRBV29-1 | . | TGCAGCTCCCTAGGGGGGGCCTCTTACAATGAGCAGTTCTTC | CSSLGGASYNEQFF
. | TRBJ1-5 | TRBV5-1 | TRBD1 | TGCGCCAGCAGCTCCGGACAGGGGAATCAGCCCCAGCATTTT | CASSSGQGNQPQHF
. | TRBJ1-4 | TRBV30 | TRBD1 | TGTGCCTGGAGGCAGGGGGCCGCAGCGGTTGAAAAACTGTTTTTT | CAWRQGAAAVEKLFF
. | TRBJ2-2 | TRBV29-1 | . | TGCAGCGTAGGGACATCGAACACCGGGGAGCTGTTTTTT | CSVGTSNTGELFF
few | TRBJ2-3 | TRBV29-1 | . | TGCAGTGTCATTGGCCCCAACAGACCTACAGATACGCAGTATTTT | CSVIGPNRPTDTQYF
. | TRBJ2-7 | TRBV30 | TRBD2 | TGTGCCTGGAGAATTAGTGGGCGGGGGGTCTACGAGCAGTACTTC | CAWRISGRGVYEQYF
few | TRBJ2-1 | TRBV7-3 | . | TGTGCCAGCAGCTCCTTACCTCGGACAAATCCCTACAATGAGCAGTTCTTC | CASSSLPRTNPYNEQFF